Described below is a single TCR beta chain sequence and its context. Germline lookup yields CDR1 LNHDA and CDR2 SQIVND (reference sequence). The V and J ends lost 8 bases and 4 bases, in that order; junction bases with no gene match: 4. This CDR3 has 13 residues. Here immunoSEQ multiplex PCR was the method, and the copy in TCRdb shows in-frame clones only, minus some. The sample has 200,000 to 250,000 clones, about 83% seen once. The record originates from a study of blood T cell repertoires in COVID-19. Study overall: The United States, Italy and Spain were the sources of the acute and convalescent COVID-19 samples.

The receptor comes from a young man who had recovered from COVID-19. The rearrangement uses TRBV19 and TRBJ1-2; 10 bases line up with TRBD1. Specimen: peripheral blood. The CDR3 DNA reads TGTGCCAGTTCCGGGACAGGGGCCTATGGCTACACCTTC. Translation: CASSGTGAYGYTF.